The text below deals with one T cell receptor beta chain. These data originate in a study of cytomegalovirus exposure and HLA in healthy donors. The V gene end was trimmed by 6 bases and the J gene end by 2 bases; junction bases not matched to a gene: 11. The length of the CDR3 is 16 residues. The germline V gene encodes CDR1 MDHEN and CDR2 SYDVKM. The PCR ran on 60 Vbeta and 13 Jbeta primers. Measured with immunoSEQ multiplex PCR; TCRdb has only the in-frame clones, and not every one. The sample lists more than 130,000 clones, over 70% occurring once. The sample was PBMCs. The genes are TRBV28 and TRBJ2-3, with 7 bases identical to TRBD2. The TCR was taken from a man aged 35 to 55 in good health and CMV-seropositive. The CDR3 nucleotides read TGTGCCAGCAGCCTCGGTGGAGCGGGGAACACAGATACGCAGTATTTT. Translated: CASSLGGAGNTDTQYF.